The following is a T cell receptor beta chain sequence with its context. Its antigen is not known. This entry belongs to a study of cytomegalovirus exposure and HLA in healthy donors. General study points: In vitro checks showed that a few CMV-associated chains really do target CMV antigens.

The PCR had 60 Vbeta and 13 Jbeta primers. TCRdb's table, derived via immunoSEQ multiplex PCR, lists solely in-frame clones and lacks some. This table has roughly 150,000 clones, about 70% appearing once. The V segment lost 7 bases and the J segment 5 bases; nucleotides outside the gene matches: 13. There are 17 residues in the CDR3. Germline V gene data show CDR1 as MGHDK and CDR2 as SYGVNS. The V call is TRBV25-1, the J call TRBJ1-5; 11 nucleotides match TRBD1. This sequence was found in a woman in her sixties in good health and CMV-seropositive. Sequencing was carried out using PBMCs. The CDR3 reads CASKGPLLGQGDQPQHF. In DNA form, the CDR3 reads TGTGCCAGCAAGGGGCCCCTTTTGGGACAGGGGGATCAGCCCCAGCATTTT.